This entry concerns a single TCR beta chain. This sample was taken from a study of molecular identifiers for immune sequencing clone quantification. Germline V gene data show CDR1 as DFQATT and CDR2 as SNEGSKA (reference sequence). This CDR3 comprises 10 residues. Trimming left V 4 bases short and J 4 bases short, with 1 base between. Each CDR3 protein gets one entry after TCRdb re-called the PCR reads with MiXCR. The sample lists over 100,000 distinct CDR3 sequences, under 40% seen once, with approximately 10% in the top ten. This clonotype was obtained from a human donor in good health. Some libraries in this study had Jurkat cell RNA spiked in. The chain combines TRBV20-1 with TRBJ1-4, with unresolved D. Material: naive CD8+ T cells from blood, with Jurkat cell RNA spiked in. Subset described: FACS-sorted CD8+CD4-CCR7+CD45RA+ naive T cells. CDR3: CSANNEKLFF. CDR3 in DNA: TGCAGTGCTAATAATGAAAAACTGTTTTTT.